This passage covers 28 T cell receptor beta chains from one sample sequenced in a study of blood T cell repertoires in COVID-19. Assay: immunoSEQ multiplex PCR; the TCRdb copy retains only in-frame clones and omits some. The sample gives roughly 68,000 clones, around 74% of which show up once; about 15% is in the top ten. Input material: peripheral blood. These receptors originate from a man aged 55-75 years with COVID-19, enrolled during active disease.

CDR3 loop: CASSRGQPQHF. The DNA for the CDR3 is TGTGCCAGTAGCCGGGGTCAGCCCCAGCATTTT. The chain carries TRBV19 and TRBJ1-5; D remains ambiguous. Germline CDR1 is LNHDA and CDR2 is SQIVND (reference sequence). CDR3 length: 11 amino acids. Trimming removed 6 bases from V and 6 bases from J, with 6 bases in between.

The V and J genes are TRBV25-1 and TRBJ2-7; perhaps TRBD1 as D (8 bases). The length of the CDR3 is 15 residues. CDR1 and CDR2 (germline): MGHDK, SYGVNS. V was clipped by 1 base and J by 6 bases, with 16 bases between them. CDR3 in DNA: TGTGCCAGCAGTGAATGGGAGGGACAGGACTCCGAGCAGTACTTC. This codes for CASSEWEGQDSEQYF.

This sequence joins TRBV28 and TRBJ1-2; 7 positions agree with TRBD1. Looked up from germline, CDR1 is MDHEN and CDR2 is SYDVKM. V lost 7 bases to trimming and J lost 2 bases; unmatched junction nucleotides: 10. This CDR3 has 15 residues. This chain's CDR3 is CASTTRGTVNYGYTF. The CDR3 nucleotides are TGTGCCAGCACCACCAGGGGGACTGTAAACTATGGCTACACCTTC.

V is TRBV5-1 and J is TRBJ1-1, with D uncertain. CDR3 length: 14 amino acids. CDR1 is SGHRS and CDR2 is YFSETQ in the germline V gene. Trimming pared 4 bases from V and 1 base from J, leaving 11 bases between. CDR3 in amino acids: CASSLATENTEAFF. As DNA, the CDR3 is TGCGCCAGCAGCCTGGCAACAGAGAACACTGAAGCTTTCTTT.

V gene TRBV25-1 combines with J gene TRBJ2-7; 9 bases fit TRBD1. Germline trimming cut 7 bases from V and 5 bases from J; bases unmatched to any gene: 6. This CDR3 region has 13 residues. The germline V gene has CDR1 MGHDK and CDR2 SYGVNS. CDR3 bases: TGTGCCAGCACCTCGGACAGGGGTGACGAGCAGTACTTC. Amino acid sequence: CASTSDRGDEQYF.

The V and J genes are TRBV6-5 and TRBJ2-7; TRBD1 matches at 7 bases. The CDR3 contains 14 residues. Germline V gene lookup returns CDR1 MNHEY and CDR2 SVGAGI. Unmatched junction bases numbered 9, after V lost 6 bases and J lost 4 bases. The CDR3 spells CASSIGTANYEQYF. The CDR3 DNA reads as TGTGCCAGCAGCATCGGGACAGCCAATTACGAGCAGTACTTC.

The chain couples TRBV9 to TRBJ2-7; 7 nucleotides match TRBD2. With 3 bases clipped from V and 5 bases from J, the junction kept 11 bases outside the gene matches. The CDR3 has 15 residues. CDR1 and CDR2 (germline): SGDLS, YYNGEE. CDR3 DNA: TGTGCCAGCAGCGGGATGAGGGAGGGCCCCAACGAGCAGTACTTC. Its protein product is CASSGMREGPNEQYF.

This rearrangement joins TRBV6-1 to TRBJ2-7; unclear D gene. From germline, CDR1 is MNHNS and CDR2 SASEGT. The CDR3 runs to 14 residues. V shed 2 bases and J shed 0 bases, with 8 bases lying between them. In DNA form, the CDR3 reads TGTGCCAGCAGTGAACAACAGAGCTCCTACGAGCAGTACTTC. This sequence encodes CASSEQQSSYEQYF.

Written as DNA, the CDR3 is TGCGCCAGCAGCTCCGGAGGTCGGGTGAACACCGGGGAGCTGTTTTTT. Translation gives CASSSGGRVNTGELFF. The rearrangement links TRBV5-1 to TRBJ2-2, with a tentative D call TRBD2 (5 bases). Trimming removed 3 bases at V and 1 base at J, with 13 bases between. The CDR3 is made up of 16 amino acids. The germline V gene encodes CDR1 SGHRS and CDR2 YFSETQ.

Comments on this clone: The same CDR3 is also encoded by other DNA sequences in this sample. The chain uses TRBV19 and TRBJ2-3; 7 bases line up with TRBD2. Losses at the gene ends were 2 bases for V and 1 base for J; bases not matched to a gene: 3. CDR1 and CDR2 (germline): LNHDA, SQIVND (reference sequence). CDR3 size: 15 residues. The CDR3 sequence is CASSIRRGGTDTQYF. The DNA of the CDR3 is TGTGCCAGTAGTATACGTCGGGGGGGCACAGATACGCAGTATTTT.

V gene TRBV7-2 combines with J gene TRBJ2-1; TRBD2 agrees at 13 bases. The V gene end was trimmed by 5 bases and the J gene end by 9 bases; junction bases not matched to a gene: 16. The CDR3 runs to 18 residues. Germline assignment: CDR1 SGHTA and CDR2 FQGNSA. The CDR3 nucleotides read TGTGCCAGCAGCCGGCTTAGTGGACTAGCGGGAGTTACGAGTGAGCAGTTCTTC. Translation: CASSRLSGLAGVTSEQFF. The complete variable domain, with remaining parts taken from reference TRBV7-2 and TRBJ2-1, reads GAGVSQSPSNKVTEKGKDVELRCDPISGHTALYWYRQSLGQGLEFLIYFQGNSAPDKSGLPSDRFSAERTGGSVSTLTIQRTQQEDSAVYLCASSRLSGLAGVTSEQFFGPGTRLTVL.

This clone was seen a few times. The chain is built from TRBV27 and TRBJ2-7; maybe TRBD1 (6 bases). Germline CDR1 reads MNHEY; CDR2 reads SMNVEV (reference sequence). This CDR3 contains 13 residues. V lost 6 bases, J lost 3 bases, and 12 bases lay in between. The CDR3 nucleotides are TGTGCCAGCAGCCTGGACAGCCTCTACGAGCAGTACTTC. It is translated as CASSLDSLYEQYF.

This clone was observed a handful of times. CDR3 DNA: TGCAGTGCTAGTGGGACTAGCGGGAGGAGGGATGAGCAGTTCTTC. Translating gives CSASGTSGRRDEQFF. The chain has TRBV20-1 and TRBJ2-1; 15 bases agree with TRBD2. CDR1 is DFQATT and CDR2 is SNEGSKA in the germline V gene (reference sequence). Trimming removed 3 bases from V and 8 bases from J; junction bases left unmatched: 5. The CDR3 is 15 residues long.

This clone was found once. The chain employs TRBV28 and TRBJ1-1, with unresolved D. Germline lookup yields CDR1 MDHEN and CDR2 SYDVKM. The CDR3 has 12 residues. With 6 bases removed from V and 0 bases from J, the gap between germline ends came to 5 bases. CDR3 sequence: CASSQVNTEAFF. Here the CDR3 DNA reads TGTGCCAGCAGCCAGGTGAACACTGAAGCTTTCTTT.

This clone was detected only once. V and J are TRBV7-7 and TRBJ2-1; 8 nucleotides match TRBD2. With V trimmed by 4 bases and J by 7 bases, 15 bases remained unmatched. The CDR3 consists of 17 residues. The germline gives CDR1 SSHAT, CDR2 FNYEAQ (reference sequence). CDR3 amino acids: CASSSRSGSTKGNEQFF. Here the CDR3 DNA reads TGTGCCAGCAGCTCGCGGAGCGGGAGTACGAAGGGTAATGAGCAGTTCTTC. Together with reference TRBV7-7 and TRBJ2-1, the CDR3 gives the full variable domain: GAGVSQSPRYKVTKRGQDVTLRCDPISSHATLYWYQQALGQGPEFLTYFNYEAQPDKSGLPSDRFSAERPEGSISTLTIQRTEQRDSAMYRCASSSRSGSTKGNEQFFGPGTRLTVL.

This chain uses TRBV4-1 with TRBJ2-7, with D possibly matching TRBD2 (6 bases). V lost 0 bases and J lost 2, with 11 bases in between. CDR3 length: 15 residues. Per the germline V gene, CDR1 is MGHRA and CDR2 is YSYEKL. The DNA of the CDR3 is TGCGCCAGCAGCCAAGAGAAGCGGGTAACCTACGAGCAGTACTTC. The encoded protein is CASSQEKRVTYEQYF.

In nucleotides, the CDR3 is TGCGCCAGCAGGGACAGAACCTACGAGCAGTACTTC. Its protein product is CASRDRTYEQYF. The chain joins TRBV10-2 to TRBJ2-7; possibly TRBD1 for D (6 bases). Germline V gene data show CDR1 as WSHSY and CDR2 as SAAADI. The CDR3 loop spans 12 amino acids. Trimming removed 6 bases at V and 2 bases at J, with 8 bases between.

This chain joins TRBV25-1 and TRBJ2-5; 8 nucleotides line up with TRBD1. This CDR3 is 16 amino acids long. With V trimmed by 3 bases and J by 3 bases, 9 bases remained unmatched. CDR1 and CDR2 from the germline V gene are MGHDK and SYGVNS. In DNA, the CDR3 is TGTGCCAGCAGTGACTGGGGACAGGCGATCGAAGAGACCCAGTACTTC. Translation: CASSDWGQAIEETQYF.

V gene TRBV5-5 combines with J gene TRBJ1-2; D is unclear. V dropped 3 bases and J dropped 5 bases, with 5 bases sitting between them. The CDR3 is made up of 11 amino acids. Germline V gene data show CDR1 as SGHKS and CDR2 as YYEKEE (reference sequence). The CDR3 DNA reads as TGTGCCAGCAGCTCCTATTATGGCTACACCTTC. Residues: CASSSYYGYTF. Together with reference TRBV5-5 and TRBJ1-2, the CDR3 gives the full variable domain: DAGVTQSPTHLIKTRGQQVTLRCSPISGHKSVSWYQQVLGQGPQFIFQYYEKEERGRGNFPDRFSARQFPNYSSELNVNALLLGDSALYLCASSSYYGYTFGSGTRLTVV.

This clone has just one count. The V call is TRBV27, the J call TRBJ2-7, with 8 bases lining up with TRBD1. CDR3 length equals 14 residues. CDR1 and CDR2 (germline): MNHEY, SMNVEV (reference sequence). With V trimmed by 6 bases and J by 1 base, 5 bases remained unmatched. The CDR3 sequence: CASSHDRGSYEQYF. The CDR3 nucleotides are TGTGCCAGCAGCCATGACAGGGGTTCCTACGAGCAGTACTTC.

This chain joins TRBV7-3 and TRBJ2-3; D unclear. The CDR3 is 13 residues long. CDR1 is SGHTA, CDR2 FQGTGA, per germline. Deletions cut 2 bases from V and 6 bases from J, with 9 bases between. Here the CDR3 DNA reads TGTGCCAGCAGCTTAGCCGATGCGGATACGCAGTATTTT. Amino acid sequence: CASSLADADTQYF. Using reference TRBV7-3 and TRBJ2-3 for the parts outside the CDR3, the full variable domain is GAGVSQTPSNKVTEKGKYVELRCDPISGHTALYWYRQSLGQGPEFLIYFQGTGAADDSGLPNDRFFAVRPEGSVSTLKIQRTERGDSAVYLCASSLADADTQYFGPGTRLTVL.

This clone has a handful of counts. The rearrangement links TRBV10-2 to TRBJ2-2; 9 bases are shared with TRBD2. The CDR3 contains 15 residues. Germline-derived CDR1 and CDR2 are WSHSY and SAAADI. J lost 1 base, V lost 6 bases, and 3 bases had no gene match. The DNA of the CDR3 is TGCGCCAGCAGGTTACTAGCGGGGAACACCGGGGAGCTGTTTTTT. It translates to CASRLLAGNTGELFF.

V and J are TRBV11-2 and TRBJ2-1; D is possibly TRBD2 (6 bases). CDR3 size: 14 residues. Per germline, CDR1 SGHAT and CDR2 FQNNGV. V lost 1 base to trimming and J lost 5 bases, with 9 bases between them. CDR3 sequence: CASSLVAENNEQFF. In DNA, the CDR3 is TGTGCCAGCAGCTTAGTAGCGGAAAACAATGAGCAGTTCTTC.

The chain employs TRBV9 and TRBJ2-5; D not resolved. This CDR3 contains 14 residues. V lost 4 bases to trimming and J lost 2 bases, with 12 bases between them. Germline V gives CDR1 SGDLS, CDR2 YYNGEE. Here the CDR3 reads CASSPRSLQETQYF. The CDR3 DNA reads TGTGCCAGCAGCCCCCGAAGCCTTCAAGAGACCCAGTACTTC.

This chain uses TRBV5-1 with TRBJ1-2; 7 nucleotides match TRBD1. The CDR3 totals 14 residues. Per the germline V gene, CDR1 is SGHRS and CDR2 is YFSETQ. Trimming took 1 base from V and 6 from J; bases not matched to a gene: 6. The DNA of the CDR3 is TGCGCCAGCAGCTTGATGCAGGGGGAGAATGGCTACACCTTC. Translating gives CASSLMQGENGYTF.

The chain joins TRBV5-1 to TRBJ1-1; possibly TRBD1 for D (5 bases). The ends were cut back, 4 bases at V and 2 bases at J, with 15 bases in the middle. Germline CDR1 is SGHRS and CDR2 is YFSETQ. This CDR3 is 15 amino acids long. The CDR3 sequence is CASSPTGGGNTEAFF. The CDR3 bases are TGCGCCAGCAGCCCCACGGGCGGGGGAAACACTGAAGCTTTCTTT.

The V gene is TRBV7-6, the J gene TRBJ2-1; tentative D call: TRBD2 (7 bases). Between the trimmed V and J ends, which lost 4 bases and 5 bases, there was a span of 18 bases. Per the germline V gene, CDR1 is SGHVS and CDR2 is FNYEAQ. The CDR3 extends over 16 amino acids. The CDR3 DNA reads as TGTGCCAGCAGCTACGAGAGGGGGGGTCCCGACAATGAGCAGTTCTTC. Its translation: CASSYERGGPDNEQFF. Full variable domain (rest looked up from reference TRBV7-6 and TRBJ2-1): GAGVSQSPRYKVTKRGQDVALRCDPISGHVSLYWYRQALGQGPEFLTYFNYEAQQDKSGLPNDRFSAERPEGSISTLTIQRTEQRDSAMYRCASSYERGGPDNEQFFGPGTRLTVL.

V is TRBV3-1 (or the pseudogene TRBV3-2) and J is TRBJ1-2; perhaps TRBD1 as D (6 bases). Germline CDR1 reads LGHDT; CDR2 reads YNNKEL (reference sequence). V lost 1 base, J lost 7 bases, and 13 bases lay in between. The CDR3 extends over 14 amino acids. The CDR3 region is CASSQVLDRGGYTF. CDR3 nucleotides: TGTGCCAGCAGCCAAGTATTGGACAGAGGTGGCTACACCTTC.